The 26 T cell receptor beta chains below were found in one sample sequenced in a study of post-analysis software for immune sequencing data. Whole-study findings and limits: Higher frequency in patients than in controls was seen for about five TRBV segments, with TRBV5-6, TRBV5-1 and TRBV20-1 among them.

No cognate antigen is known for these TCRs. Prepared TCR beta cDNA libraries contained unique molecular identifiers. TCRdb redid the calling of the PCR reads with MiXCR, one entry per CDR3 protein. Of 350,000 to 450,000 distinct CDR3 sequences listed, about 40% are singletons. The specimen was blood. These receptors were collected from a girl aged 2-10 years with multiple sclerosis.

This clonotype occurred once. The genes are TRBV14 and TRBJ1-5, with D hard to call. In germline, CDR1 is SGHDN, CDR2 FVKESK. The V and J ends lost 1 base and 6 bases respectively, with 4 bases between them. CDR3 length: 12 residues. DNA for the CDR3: TGTGCCAGCAGCCAAGGGCCTCAGCCCCAGCATTTT. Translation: CASSQGPQPQHF.

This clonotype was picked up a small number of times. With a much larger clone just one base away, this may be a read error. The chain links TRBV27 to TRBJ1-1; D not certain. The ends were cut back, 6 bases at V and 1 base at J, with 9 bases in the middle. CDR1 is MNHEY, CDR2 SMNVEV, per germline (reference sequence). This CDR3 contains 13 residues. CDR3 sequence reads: CASRLIGNTEAFF. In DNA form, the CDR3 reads TGTGCCAGCAGGCTAATCGGGAACACTGAAGCTTTCTTT.

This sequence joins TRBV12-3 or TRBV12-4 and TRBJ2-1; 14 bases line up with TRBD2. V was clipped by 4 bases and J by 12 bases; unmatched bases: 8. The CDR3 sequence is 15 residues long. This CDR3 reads CASSSWTSGGRGQFF. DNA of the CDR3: TGTGCCAGCAGTTCGTGGACTAGCGGGGGGCGGGGGCAGTTCTTC.

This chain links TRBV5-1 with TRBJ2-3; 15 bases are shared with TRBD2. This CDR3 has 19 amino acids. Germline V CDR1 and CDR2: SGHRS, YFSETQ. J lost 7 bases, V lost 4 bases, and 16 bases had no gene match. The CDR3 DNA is TGCGCCAGCAGCCCAGGACGACCCGGGACTAGCGGGGGGACGAATACGCAGTATTTT. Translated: CASSPGRPGTSGGTNTQYF.

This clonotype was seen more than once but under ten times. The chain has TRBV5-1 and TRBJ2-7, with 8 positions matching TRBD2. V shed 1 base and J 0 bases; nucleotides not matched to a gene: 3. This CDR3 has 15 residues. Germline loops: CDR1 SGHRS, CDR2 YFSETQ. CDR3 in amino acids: CASSLWAGGSYEQYF. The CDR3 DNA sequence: TGCGCCAGCAGCTTGTGGGCGGGAGGCTCCTACGAGCAGTACTTC.

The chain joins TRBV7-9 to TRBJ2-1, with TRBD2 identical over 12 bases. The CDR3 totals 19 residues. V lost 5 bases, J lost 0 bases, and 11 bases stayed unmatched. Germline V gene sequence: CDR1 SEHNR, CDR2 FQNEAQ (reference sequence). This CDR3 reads CASSPGLAGPRSSYNEQFF. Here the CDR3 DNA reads TGTGCCAGCAGCCCGGGACTAGCGGGCCCTCGTAGCTCCTACAATGAGCAGTTCTTC.

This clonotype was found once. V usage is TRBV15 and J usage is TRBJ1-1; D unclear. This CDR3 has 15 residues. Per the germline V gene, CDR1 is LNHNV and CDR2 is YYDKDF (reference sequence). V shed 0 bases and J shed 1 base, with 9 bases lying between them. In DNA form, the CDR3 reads TGTGCCACCAGCAGAGATCACAGAAGGAACACTGAAGCTTTCTTT. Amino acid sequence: CATSRDHRRNTEAFF.

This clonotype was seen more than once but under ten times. CDR3: CSGVIGGSYEQYF. The CDR3 coding sequence is TGCAGCGGGGTAATAGGCGGATCCTACGAGCAGTACTTC. The chain recombines TRBV29-1 with TRBJ2-7, with unresolved D. CDR3 length equals 13 residues. CDR1 SQVTM and CDR2 ANQGSEA come from the germline V gene. V dropped 7 bases and J dropped 1 base, with 14 bases sitting between them.

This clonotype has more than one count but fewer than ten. The CDR3 spells CSARALGDLRGLVFYNEQFF. CDR3 bases: TGCAGTGCTAGAGCCCTGGGGGATTTGCGGGGGTTGGTCTTCTACAATGAGCAGTTCTTC. V gene TRBV20-1 combines with J gene TRBJ2-1; the match to TRBD2 covers 7 bases. V was clipped by 1 base and J by 3 bases; unmatched bases: 21. The CDR3 spans 20 residues. Germline-derived CDR1 and CDR2 are DFQATT and SNEGSKA (reference sequence).

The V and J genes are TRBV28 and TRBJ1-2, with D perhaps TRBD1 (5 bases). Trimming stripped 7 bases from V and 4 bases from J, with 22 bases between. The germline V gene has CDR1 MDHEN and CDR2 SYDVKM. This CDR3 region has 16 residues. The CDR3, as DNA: TGTGCCAGCACCCCCTGGGAGGGGCCTCCAATCTATGGCTACACCTTC. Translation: CASTPWEGPPIYGYTF.

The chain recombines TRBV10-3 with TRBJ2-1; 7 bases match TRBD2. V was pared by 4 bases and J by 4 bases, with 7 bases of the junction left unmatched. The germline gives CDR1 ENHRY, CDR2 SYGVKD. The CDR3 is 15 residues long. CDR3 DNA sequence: TGTGCCATCAGTGGGGAGGGTTTTCGGTACAATGAGCAGTTCTTC. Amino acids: CAISGEGFRYNEQFF.

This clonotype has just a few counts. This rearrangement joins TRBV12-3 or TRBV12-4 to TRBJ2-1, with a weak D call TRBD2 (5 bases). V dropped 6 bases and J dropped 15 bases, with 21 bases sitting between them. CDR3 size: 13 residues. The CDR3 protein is CASSLRALRNRFF. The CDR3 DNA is TGTGCCAGCAGCTTGAGGGCCCTACGGAATAGGTTCTTC.

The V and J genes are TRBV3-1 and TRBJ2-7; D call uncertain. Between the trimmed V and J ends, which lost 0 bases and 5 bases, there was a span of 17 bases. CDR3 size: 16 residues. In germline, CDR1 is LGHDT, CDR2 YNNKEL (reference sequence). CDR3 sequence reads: CASSQDGFTDNDEQYF. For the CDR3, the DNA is TGTGCCAGCAGCCAAGATGGATTCACGGATAATGACGAGCAGTACTTC.

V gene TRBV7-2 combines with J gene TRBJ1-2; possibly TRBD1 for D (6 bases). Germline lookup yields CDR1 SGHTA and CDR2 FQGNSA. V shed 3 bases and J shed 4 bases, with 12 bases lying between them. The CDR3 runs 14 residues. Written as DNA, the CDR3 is TGTGCCAGCAGCTTTTACAGGGTCGGCTATGGCTACACCTTC. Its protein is CASSFYRVGYGYTF.

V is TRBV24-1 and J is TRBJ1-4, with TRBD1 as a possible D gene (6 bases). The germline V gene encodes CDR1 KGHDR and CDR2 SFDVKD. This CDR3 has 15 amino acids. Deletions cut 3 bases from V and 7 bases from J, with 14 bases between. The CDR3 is CATSDHRVKGEKLFF. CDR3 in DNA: TGTGCCACCAGTGATCACAGGGTAAAGGGTGAAAAACTGTTTTTT.

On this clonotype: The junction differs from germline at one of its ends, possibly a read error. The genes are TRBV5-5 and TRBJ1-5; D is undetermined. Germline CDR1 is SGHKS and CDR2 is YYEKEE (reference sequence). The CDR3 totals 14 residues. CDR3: CVSSPGRSDQPQHF. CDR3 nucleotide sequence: TGTGTCAGCAGCCCGGGTCGGTCGGATCAGCCCCAGCATTTT. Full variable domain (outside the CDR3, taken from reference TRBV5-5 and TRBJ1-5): DAGVTQSPTHLIKTRGQQVTLRCSPISGHKSVSWYQQVLGQGPQFIFQYYEKEERGRGNFPDRFSARQFPNYSSELNVNALLLGDSALYLCVSSPGRSDQPQHFGDGTRLSIL.

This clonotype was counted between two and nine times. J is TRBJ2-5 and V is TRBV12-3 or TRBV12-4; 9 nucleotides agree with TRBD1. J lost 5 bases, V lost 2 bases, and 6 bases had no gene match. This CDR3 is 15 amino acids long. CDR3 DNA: TGTGCCAGCAGTTTATGGTACAGGGGGCGTGAGACCCAGTACTTC. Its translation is CASSLWYRGRETQYF.

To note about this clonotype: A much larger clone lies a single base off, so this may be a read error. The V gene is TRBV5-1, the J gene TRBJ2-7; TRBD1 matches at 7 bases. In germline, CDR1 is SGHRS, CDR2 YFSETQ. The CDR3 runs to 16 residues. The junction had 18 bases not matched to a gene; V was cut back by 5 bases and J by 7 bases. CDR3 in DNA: TGCGCCAGCAGAACCGGCAGACAGGGCAACTACAATGAGCAGTACTTC. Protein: CASRTGRQGNYNEQYF.

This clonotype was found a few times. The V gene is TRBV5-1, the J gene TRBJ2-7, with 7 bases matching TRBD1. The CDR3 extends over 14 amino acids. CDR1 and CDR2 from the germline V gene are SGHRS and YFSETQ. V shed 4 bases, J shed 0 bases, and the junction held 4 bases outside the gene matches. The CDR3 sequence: CASSIRTGSYEQYF. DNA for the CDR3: TGCGCCAGCAGCATAAGGACAGGCTCCTACGAGCAGTACTTC.

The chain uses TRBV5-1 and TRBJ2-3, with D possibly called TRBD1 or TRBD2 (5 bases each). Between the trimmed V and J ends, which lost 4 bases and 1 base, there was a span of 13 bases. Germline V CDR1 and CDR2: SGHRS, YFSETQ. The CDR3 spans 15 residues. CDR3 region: CASSPFGGRTDTQYF. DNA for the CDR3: TGCGCCAGCAGCCCGTTTGGGGGACGCACAGATACGCAGTATTTT.

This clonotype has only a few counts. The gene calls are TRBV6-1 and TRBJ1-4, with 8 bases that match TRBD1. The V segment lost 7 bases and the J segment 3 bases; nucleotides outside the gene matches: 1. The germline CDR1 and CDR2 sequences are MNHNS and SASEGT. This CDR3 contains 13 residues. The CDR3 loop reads CASKGQANEKLFF. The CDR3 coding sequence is TGTGCCAGCAAGGGACAGGCTAATGAAAAACTGTTTTTT.

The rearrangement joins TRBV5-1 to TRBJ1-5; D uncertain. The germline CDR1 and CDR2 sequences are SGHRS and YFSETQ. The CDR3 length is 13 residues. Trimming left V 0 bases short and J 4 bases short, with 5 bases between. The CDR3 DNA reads TGCGCCAGCAGCTTGGGCGAAAATCAGCCCCAGCATTTT. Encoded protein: CASSLGENQPQHF.

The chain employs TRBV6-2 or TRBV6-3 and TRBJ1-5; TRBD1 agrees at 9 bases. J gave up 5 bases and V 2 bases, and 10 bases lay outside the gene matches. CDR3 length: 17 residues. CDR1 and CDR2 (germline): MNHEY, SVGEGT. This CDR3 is CASSYSLGQGSHQPQHF. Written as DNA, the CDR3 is TGTGCCAGCAGTTACAGTCTGGGACAGGGATCCCATCAGCCCCAGCATTTT.

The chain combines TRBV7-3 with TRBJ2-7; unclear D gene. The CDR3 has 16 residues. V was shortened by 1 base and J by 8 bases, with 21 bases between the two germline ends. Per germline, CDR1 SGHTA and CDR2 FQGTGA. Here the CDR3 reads CASSLMGPVRSEKQYF. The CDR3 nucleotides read TGTGCCAGCAGCTTAATGGGTCCAGTCCGCTCGGAAAAGCAGTACTTC.

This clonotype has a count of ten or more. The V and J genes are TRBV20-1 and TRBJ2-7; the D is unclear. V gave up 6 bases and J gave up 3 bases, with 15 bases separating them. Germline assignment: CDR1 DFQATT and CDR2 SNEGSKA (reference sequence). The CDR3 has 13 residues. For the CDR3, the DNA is TGCAGTGCCCACTCACTCCTCAGCTACGAGCAGTACTTC. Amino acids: CSAHSLLSYEQYF.

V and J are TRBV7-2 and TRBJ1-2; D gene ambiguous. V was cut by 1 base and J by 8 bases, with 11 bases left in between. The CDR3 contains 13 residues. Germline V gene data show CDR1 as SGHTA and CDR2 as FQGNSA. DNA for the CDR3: TGTGCCAGCAGCTTAGAACCTTTGGAGGGCTACACCTTC. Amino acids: CASSLEPLEGYTF.